These 23 T cell receptor beta chains were sequenced from one sample in a study of cytomegalovirus exposure and HLA in healthy donors. This PCR relied on a set of 60 Vbeta primers and 13 Jbeta primers. Sequencing used immunoSEQ multiplex PCR; TCRdb keeps in-frame clones, though not all of them. The sample shows about 120,000 clones, approximately 72% of them seen only once. Sequences were obtained from PBMCs. The receptors shown here come from a man aged 18-30 years in good health and CMV-seronegative.

The chain employs TRBV29-1 and TRBJ2-5; D might be TRBD1 (6 bases). CDR3 length equals 13 residues. Germline CDR1 and CDR2: SQVTM and ANQGSEA. The V end was cut by 2 bases, the J end by 4 bases, with 11 bases between. CDR3 amino acids: CSVETGRGETQYF. The CDR3 DNA reads as TGCAGCGTTGAAACAGGGAGAGGAGAGACCCAGTACTTC.

The rearrangement joins TRBV29-1 to TRBJ1-2; D is possibly TRBD1 (6 bases). The CDR3 covers 14 residues. Germline CDR1 reads SQVTM; CDR2 reads ANQGSEA. The germline V and J ends were trimmed by 3 bases and 5 bases, with 16 bases remaining between them. For the CDR3, the DNA is TGCAGCGTTGAGGGCCGGGGGGCGGGGTATGGCTACACCTTC. Translated: CSVEGRGAGYGYTF.

The CDR3 loop reads CASSPRGMLGNQPQHF. CDR3 DNA sequence: TGTGCCAGCAGTCCCCGAGGAATGTTGGGCAATCAGCCCCAGCATTTT. The chain employs TRBV27 and TRBJ1-5; D unresolved. In germline, CDR1 is MNHEY, CDR2 SMNVEV (reference sequence). The CDR3 totals 16 residues. V was clipped by 5 bases and J by 2 bases, with 16 bases between them.

The rearrangement uses TRBV13 and TRBJ1-2; D perhaps matches TRBD1 (6 bases). The CDR3 sequence is 14 residues long. With 5 bases removed from V and 3 bases from J, the gap between germline ends came to 13 bases. Germline CDR1 reads PRHDT; CDR2 reads FYEKMQ (reference sequence). The CDR3 nucleotides read TGTGCCAGCAGCAGCAGGGGAATCTACTATGGCTACACCTTC. Its protein is CASSSRGIYYGYTF.

This clone was seen more than once but under ten times. The chain combines TRBV5-6 with TRBJ2-1; 7 bases fit TRBD1. Germline CDR1 is SGHDT and CDR2 is YYEEEE. V was pared by 4 bases and J by 9 bases, with 10 bases of the junction left unmatched. This CDR3 has 14 residues. The CDR3 here is CASSPWDSPIEQFF. Here the CDR3 DNA reads TGTGCCAGCAGCCCATGGGACAGTCCCATTGAGCAGTTCTTC.

The V gene is TRBV10-3, the J gene TRBJ2-1, with a possible D match to TRBD2 (5 bases). The CDR3 totals 15 residues. Germline loops: CDR1 ENHRY, CDR2 SYGVKD. With 6 bases removed from V and 7 bases from J, the gap between germline ends came to 19 bases. CDR3 coding DNA: TGTGCCATCAGGGATAGGACGGGGTTATCAAATGAGCAGTTCTTC. This gives the protein CAIRDRTGLSNEQFF.

The gene calls are TRBV15 and TRBJ2-7, with D perhaps matching TRBD2 (6 bases). The germline gives CDR1 LNHNV, CDR2 YYDKDF (reference sequence). V was clipped by 0 bases and J by 0 bases, with 12 bases between them. This CDR3 region has 16 residues. This CDR3 is CATSRDLGLSSYEQYF. Written as DNA, the CDR3 is TGTGCCACCAGCAGAGATTTGGGACTCAGCTCCTACGAGCAGTACTTC.

This sequence joins TRBV7-6 and TRBJ2-3, with TRBD2 matching 10 bases. Germline V gene data show CDR1 as SGHVS and CDR2 as FNYEAQ. Germline trimming cut 5 bases from V and 1 base from J; bases unmatched to any gene: 3. This CDR3 region has 15 residues. The CDR3 nucleotides read TGTGCCAGCAGCCTGGGGACTAGCGGCACAGATACGCAGTATTTT. This sequence encodes CASSLGTSGTDTQYF.

The chain links TRBV4-1 to TRBJ2-3; weak D call: TRBD2 (6 bases). The CDR3 runs 17 residues. The ends were cut back, 11 bases at V and 5 bases at J, with 29 bases in the middle. In germline, CDR1 is MGHRA, CDR2 YSYEKL. CDR3 protein: CAPSTGRGFAGRDTQYF. The CDR3 bases are TGCGCCCCCAGCACGGGGCGGGGCTTCGCGGGTAGAGATACGCAGTATTTT.

The chain links TRBV5-1 to TRBJ2-6; D is undetermined. The germline V and J ends were trimmed by 2 bases and 0 bases, with 6 bases remaining between them. Germline V gene lookup returns CDR1 SGHRS and CDR2 YFSETQ. CDR3 length equals 15 residues. CDR3 region: CASSFVSSGANVLTF. The CDR3 DNA follows: TGCGCCAGCAGCTTCGTCTCCTCTGGGGCCAACGTCCTGACTTTC.

This clone was detected a few times. The J gene is TRBJ1-2, the V gene TRBV19, with D perhaps matching TRBD1 (5 bases). Trimming took off 4 bases at V and 5 bases at J, with 17 bases between the two ends. This CDR3 has 15 residues. CDR1 LNHDA and CDR2 SQIVND come from the germline V gene (reference sequence). CDR3 loop: CASSRAGTDLYGYTF. The CDR3 DNA reads TGTGCCAGTAGTAGGGCGGGGACGGACTTATATGGCTACACCTTC.

The gene calls are TRBV16 and TRBJ1-5; D gene unclear. Germline assignment: CDR1 KGHSY and CDR2 FQNENV. The CDR3 runs to 13 residues. Trimming stripped 4 bases from V and 0 bases from J, with 4 bases between. The CDR3 DNA is TGTGCCAGCAGCCTTATTAGCAATCAGCCCCAGCATTTT. This sequence encodes CASSLISNQPQHF.

The V gene is TRBV2, the J gene TRBJ1-2, with a tentative D call TRBD1 (5 bases). The CDR3 has 15 residues. Per germline, CDR1 SNHLY and CDR2 FYNNEI. V was cut by 4 bases and J by 4 bases, with 16 bases left in between. This CDR3 is CASSGGGGVSYGYTF. The CDR3 DNA reads as TGTGCCAGCAGTGGGGGGGGAGGGGTGTCCTATGGCTACACCTTC.

The V call is TRBV28, the J call TRBJ1-6, with D possibly matching TRBD1 (5 bases). With 6 bases removed from V and 7 bases from J, the gap between germline ends came to 13 bases. The V gene's germline CDR1 is MDHEN and CDR2 SYDVKM. The CDR3 contains 14 residues. CDR3: CASSPGAGNSPLHF. In nucleotides, the CDR3 is TGTGCCAGCAGCCCCGGGGCGGGAAATTCACCCCTCCACTTT.

This sequence joins TRBV6-5 and TRBJ1-3; D is uncertain. The CDR3 is 16 amino acids. Germline V CDR1 and CDR2: MNHEY, SVGAGI. With 1 base removed from V and 1 base from J, the gap between germline ends came to 11 bases. The CDR3 nucleotides are TGTGCCAGCAGTTACTTCCGGGGAGAGTCTGGAAACACCATATATTTT. Its protein is CASSYFRGESGNTIYF.

This clone was picked up a small number of times. The chain is built from TRBV7-2 and TRBJ2-4; a weak D match, TRBD2 (6 bases). The V end lost 5 bases, the J end lost 0 bases, and 11 bases lay between the germline ends. The CDR3 runs to 15 residues. In germline, CDR1 is SGHTA, CDR2 FQGNSA. The CDR3 is CASSPPGLAKNIQYF. CDR3 sequence (DNA): TGTGCCAGCAGCCCCCCGGGACTAGCCAAAAACATTCAGTACTTC.

The sample holds one count of this clone. J is TRBJ2-3 and V is TRBV7-3; a possible D gene is TRBD2 (7 bases). Trimming shortened V by 6 bases and J by 6 bases, and 19 bases separated the two germline ends. Germline CDR1 is SGHTA and CDR2 is FQGTGA. This CDR3 has 15 residues. The CDR3 loop reads CASSQGGGSWDTQYF. The CDR3 nucleotides are TGTGCCAGCAGTCAAGGGGGAGGGAGTTGGGATACGCAGTATTTT.

There are a few counts of this clone. The chain recombines TRBV4-3 with TRBJ2-7; D unresolved. The CDR3 contains 13 residues. Germline V gene lookup returns CDR1 LGHNA and CDR2 YSLEER. Trimming pared 3 bases from V and 4 bases from J, leaving 10 bases between. CDR3 in amino acids: CASSHSTQYEQYF. The DNA of the CDR3 is TGCGCCAGCAGCCACTCAACCCAGTACGAGCAGTACTTC.

V usage is TRBV9 and J usage is TRBJ1-1, with 8 bases matching TRBD1. The V segment lost 0 bases and the J segment 1 base; nucleotides outside the gene matches: 2. This CDR3 spans 15 amino acids. Germline V CDR1 and CDR2: SGDLS, YYNGEE. CDR3 amino acids: CASSVVQGANTEAFF. CDR3 sequence (DNA): TGTGCCAGCAGCGTAGTGCAGGGGGCGAACACTGAAGCTTTCTTT. Looking up the rest from reference TRBV9 and TRBJ1-1 gives the full variable domain: DSGVTQTPKHLITATGQRVTLRCSPRSGDLSVYWYQQSLDQGLQFLIQYYNGEERAKGNILERFSAQQFPDLHSELNLSSLELGDSALYFCASSVVQGANTEAFFGQGTRLTVV.

The chain joins TRBV5-1 to TRBJ1-2, with TRBD1 identical over 7 bases. V was clipped by 4 bases and J by 10 bases; unmatched bases: 7. The CDR3 is made up of 12 amino acids. Per the germline V gene, CDR1 is SGHRS and CDR2 is YFSETQ. DNA of the CDR3: TGCGCCAGCAGCGCTGACAGGGATGACTACACCTTC. Protein product: CASSADRDDYTF.

The chain couples TRBV25-1 to TRBJ2-7; 7 bases match TRBD1. CDR1 is MGHDK and CDR2 is SYGVNS in the germline V gene. The CDR3 is made up of 15 amino acids. After removal of 4 bases from V and 2 bases from J, the junction contained 8 bases not matched to a gene. Here the CDR3 DNA reads TGTGCCAGCAGTGCACCGGGACAGCTTACCTACGAGCAGTACTTC. Translated: CASSAPGQLTYEQYF.

The chain joins TRBV30 to TRBJ2-2; TRBD2 matches 7 bases. The trim removed 1 base at V and 7 bases at J, leaving 12 bases unmatched. This CDR3 has 16 residues. CDR1 is GTSNPN, CDR2 SVGIG, per germline (reference sequence). The CDR3 bases are TGTGCCTGGAGTGGACGGGGGAGGGCCCGGGGCGGGGAGCTGTTTTTT. This encodes CAWSGRGRARGGELFF.

This chain connects TRBV9 to TRBJ1-6; 7 nucleotides line up with TRBD1. Germline lookup yields CDR1 SGDLS and CDR2 YYNGEE. The CDR3 is made up of 14 amino acids. The V segment lost 4 bases and the J segment 6 bases; nucleotides outside the gene matches: 4. In nucleotides, the CDR3 is TGTGCCAGCAGCCCCCGACAGGGTAATTCACCCCTCCACTTT. It is translated as CASSPRQGNSPLHF.